One and the same sample provided the 5 T cell receptor beta chains below, sequenced in a study of T cell responses to AZD1222 COVID-19 vaccine. TCRdb's copy holds only in-frame clones and misses some; the assay was immunoSEQ multiplex PCR. The sample has 100,000 to 150,000 clones, approximately 88% seen once; the top ten hold 6.3%. The material was peripheral blood, obtained on day 0 of AZD1222 vaccination. These receptor sequences come from an adult in good health.

This clone was counted a few times. CDR3 bases: TGTGCCTCCAAGAATACCTACGAGCAGTACTTC. Translating it yields CASKNTYEQYF. This chain joins TRBV27 and TRBJ2-7; D gene ambiguous. The CDR3 has 11 residues. Trimming took 11 bases from V and 2 from J, leaving 10 bases between them. Germline V gene data show CDR1 as MNHEY and CDR2 as SMNVEV (reference sequence).

The chain uses TRBV6-5 and TRBJ1-2, with D possibly matching TRBD1 (6 bases). The CDR3 loop spans 14 amino acids. The germline V and J ends were trimmed by 6 bases and 4 bases, with 15 bases remaining between them. Germline V CDR1 and CDR2: MNHEY, SVGAGI. CDR3 sequence reads: CASREPGGGYGYTF. In nucleotides, the CDR3 is TGTGCCAGCAGAGAGCCTGGGGGCGGCTATGGCTACACCTTC.

The chain is built from TRBV9 and TRBJ2-2; 7 positions agree with TRBD1. The CDR3 has 15 residues. The germline CDR1 and CDR2 sequences are SGDLS and YYNGEE. J gave up 3 bases and V 3 bases, and 5 bases lay outside the gene matches. The CDR3 DNA reads as TGTGCCAGCAGCGCCACAGGGGTATACACCGGGGAGCTGTTTTTT. Its protein product is CASSATGVYTGELFF.

CDR3 sequence (DNA): TGTGCCACCAGTGGTGGGCCTTCCTACAATGAGCAGTTCTTC. It is translated as CATSGGPSYNEQFF. The genes are TRBV15 and TRBJ2-1; D not certain. Deletions cut 6 bases from V and 1 base from J, with 10 bases between. This CDR3 has 14 amino acids. Per germline, CDR1 LNHNV and CDR2 YYDKDF (reference sequence).

The V gene is TRBV6-2 or TRBV6-3, the J gene TRBJ1-2; maybe TRBD1 (6 bases). This CDR3 has 15 amino acids. Germline CDR1 reads MNHEY; CDR2 reads SVGEGT. Trimming stripped 6 bases from V and 4 bases from J, with 18 bases between. The CDR3 DNA reads TGTGCCAGCAGCCCCTCTAGGACAGCGATCTATGGCTACACCTTC. It specifies CASSPSRTAIYGYTF.